The rows below give T cell receptor beta chains drawn from one sample of a study of T cell repertoires in cytomegalovirus infection. No antigen has been assigned to these receptors. One entry per CDR3 protein, called by TCRdb with MiXCR from the reads. The table lists about 770,000 distinct CDR3 sequences, about 27% of them singletons. The sequencing here drew on cultured CD8+ T cells from PBMCs, taken from culture after CMV antigen stimulation. These TCRs come from a human donor in good health (CMV status not recorded). Some clones in this sample may be carry-over from other donors' samples. CDR3s include the opening cysteine and the closing phenylalanine or tryptophan. The D gene is left open where the match is weak. Size tells how often a clone was seen (once, few, many) or the class of an expanded clone, and some rows leave it out.

cdr3_nt cdr3_aa v_call d_call j_call clone_size
TGTGCCGGCAGCTCGCGTGAGTGGGAGGTGTATTCACCCCTCCACTTT CAGSSREWEVYSPLHF TRBV7-6 - TRBJ1-6 few
TGCAGTGCTAGAGATCCCCTCTCAACTAGAGGCCGCGAGCAGTACTTC CSARDPLSTRGREQYF TRBV20-1 - TRBJ2-7 -
TGTGCCACCAGTGATTTTCACAGCAATCAGCCCCAGCATTTT CATSDFHSNQPQHF TRBV24-1 - TRBJ1-5 -
TGTGCCAGCAGTCCATCGTCCGTAAATGAGCAGTTCTTC CASSPSSVNEQFF TRBV27 - TRBJ2-1 few
TGTGCCAGCAGTTACTCGGACTCTATGGACTCAAGGGATTCACCCCTCCACTTT CASSYSDSMDSRDSPLHF TRBV6-6 - TRBJ1-6 -
TGTGCCAGCAGTTTAATTATCCGAAAACTAGCGGGGGGCTGGAATACGCAGTATTTT CASSLIIRKLAGGWNTQYF TRBV7-2 TRBD2 TRBJ2-3 many
TGTGCCAGCAGTTACGGGGGTGGTCTCCAAGAGACCCAGTACTTC CASSYGGGLQETQYF TRBV6-6 - TRBJ2-5 few
TGTGCCAGCGAAACGGAGGGGGGGCCTCGGGATGAGCAGTTCTTC CASETEGGPRDEQFF TRBV7-9 - TRBJ2-1 -
TGCGCCAGCAGCCAACGACAACGGGTCACAGATATGCAGTATTTT CASSQRQRVTDMQYF TRBV4-1 - TRBJ2-3 -
TGTGCCAGCAGTGAATTTGGGACAGGGGTGGAGACCCAGTACTTC CASSEFGTGVETQYF TRBV25-1 TRBD1 TRBJ2-5 few
TGTGCCAGCATGCGGGGATACATTCAGTACTTC CASMRGYIQYF TRBV6-1 - TRBJ2-4 -
TGTGCCAGCATTCGTACTGGCACCGGGGAGCTGTTTTTT CASIRTGTGELFF TRBV7-6 - TRBJ2-2 few
TGTGCCAGCAGTGAATTTGCCAGCACCTATAATTCACCCCTCCACTTT CASSEFASTYNSPLHF TRBV25-1 - TRBJ1-6 -
TGCGCCAGCAGCCAAGCCTACGACAATGAGCAGTTCTTC CASSQAYDNEQFF TRBV4-1 - TRBJ2-1 few
TGCGCCAGCAGCCAAGGTGTAGGCAATTTATATGGCTACACCTTC CASSQGVGNLYGYTF TRBV4-3 - TRBJ1-2 -
TGTGCCAGCAGCTCAAACCCTTGGACCGGTCCTGAAGCTTTCTTT CASSSNPWTGPEAFF TRBV7-4 - TRBJ1-1 few
TGTGCCAGCAGCTTAGGTAGCGGAGGCTCGGGGGGTAAGCAGTTCTTC CASSLGSGGSGGKQFF TRBV7-6 TRBD2 TRBJ2-1 -
TGTGCCAGCAGTATGGGACAGGGATATGGCTACACCTTC CASSMGQGYGYTF TRBV6-1 TRBD1 TRBJ1-2 many
TGCGCCAGCAGCCAAGATGGCCAGTCTAATGAAAAACTGTTTTTT CASSQDGQSNEKLFF TRBV4-1 - TRBJ1-4 few
TGTGCCAGCAGCCCGACAGGGACCGTACCCCCCAATCAGCCCCAGCATTTT CASSPTGTVPPNQPQHF TRBV12-3/TRBV12-4 TRBD1 TRBJ1-5 -
TGTGCCAGCAGTTACTCATTTCGTTATAGGGGCAGCACTGAAGCTTTCTTT CASSYSFRYRGSTEAFF TRBV6-5 - TRBJ1-1 many
TGCGCCAGCAGTGAGTCAAATCACGGTAATACGCAGTATTTT CASSESNHGNTQYF TRBV10-2 - TRBJ2-3 -
TGTGCCAGCAGCCCGACAAGTAACGAGCAGTACTTC CASSPTSNEQYF TRBV13 - TRBJ2-7 -
TGTGCCAGCAGTTTATTTGGGCAATACAATGAGCAGTTCTTC CASSLFGQYNEQFF TRBV28 - TRBJ2-1 -
TGTGCCAGCAGAAGACCGGGACAGGGGCCAAACAATGAGCAGTTCTTC CASRRPGQGPNNEQFF TRBV7-2 TRBD1 TRBJ2-1 many
TGCAGTGCTGTCCGGACAGCCCATAGAAACATTCAGTACTTC CSAVRTAHRNIQYF TRBV20-1 - TRBJ2-4 few
TGTGCCAGCTCACCACAGGACAGGGGGCTAAACAATGAGCAGTTCTTC CASSPQDRGLNNEQFF TRBV18 TRBD1 TRBJ2-1 -
TGTGCCAGCAGTTGGGTCGGCGGAAGCAATCAGCCCCAGCATTTT CASSWVGGSNQPQHF TRBV6-2/TRBV6-3 - TRBJ1-5 -